The clone carrying this T cell receptor (beta chain) came up many times. Its antigen is not identified. The data belong to a study of early T cells in non-severe SARS-CoV-2 infection. Study overall: Investigators sequenced bulk RNA drawn from unsorted whole blood, and chains remained unpaired. Whole-study results and caveats: VDJdb matching favored anti-spike CD8 responses, missing private and CD4 specificities.

Germline V gene lookup returns CDR1 MNHNY and CDR2 SVGAGI (reference sequence). CDR3 size: 13 residues. Germline trimming cut 6 bases from V and 3 bases from J; bases unmatched to any gene: 2. The TCR library protocol attached unique molecular identifiers to the individual cDNA molecules. TCRdb itself ran the 5' RACE reads through MiXCR, one entry per CDR3 protein. Among tens of thousands of distinct CDR3 sequences, 2.9% were seen once, and the ten largest hold 0.6% to 0.75%. This receptor was identified in an adult who was a healthcare worker with PCR-confirmed SARS-CoV-2 infection or an uninfected control (not recorded which). The chain joins TRBV6-6 to TRBJ2-5; 9 positions match TRBD2. Sequences were obtained from whole blood. The CDR3 spells CASRASGEETQYF. The DNA of the CDR3 is TGTGCCAGCAGAGCTAGCGGGGAAGAGACCCAGTACTTC.